What follows are 20 T cell receptor beta chains derived from one specimen sequenced in a study of T cell responses to AZD1222 COVID-19 vaccine (dated by TCRdb to the early 2020s). Explained via the paper, the time point label denotes: baseline before first vaccination. Preparation of the library involved the immunoSEQ multiplex PCR assay. This immuneACCESS table, as held by TCRdb, lists in-frame sequences with V and J called but not all clones. Of the missing ones, under half trace to an unresolved V gene in checked studies; the others have no known cause. In this sample the table shows 95,000 to 150,000 clones, roughly nine tenths of which occur a single time. The top ten clones comprise 3.5% to 4.5% of the sample. The source was peripheral blood, collected on day 0 of AZD1222 vaccination. The receptors were gathered from an adult in good health.

V is TRBV19 and J is TRBJ1-2, with D hard to call. This CDR3 is built from 13 residues. Trimming removed 8 bases at V and 0 bases at J, with 10 bases between. Per germline, CDR1 LNHDA and CDR2 SQIVND (reference sequence). CDR3 protein: CASHGVPNYGYTF. Here the CDR3 DNA reads TGTGCCAGTCACGGGGTACCTAACTATGGCTACACCTTC.

The chain joins TRBV24-1 to TRBJ2-2, with D perhaps TRBD1 (6 bases). Germline CDR1 is KGHDR and CDR2 is SFDVKD. With 0 bases removed from V and 6 bases from J, the gap between germline ends came to 7 bases. This CDR3 has 14 residues. The CDR3, as DNA: TGTGCCACCAGTGATTTGACAGGGTCCGGGGAGCTGTTTTTT. Translated: CATSDLTGSGELFF.

The gene calls are TRBV30 and TRBJ1-6; D is unclear. There are 13 residues in the CDR3. The V end lost 3 bases, the J end lost 8 bases, and 11 bases lay between the germline ends. From germline, CDR1 is GTSNPN and CDR2 SVGIG (reference sequence). The CDR3 here is CAWSPYLYSPLHF. The CDR3 coding sequence is TGTGCCTGGAGCCCGTACCTGTATTCACCCCTCCACTTT.

This rearrangement joins TRBV18 to TRBJ1-1, with 8 bases that match TRBD1. This CDR3 spans 14 amino acids. Germline CDR1 reads KGHSH; CDR2 reads LQKENI. The V segment lost 4 bases and the J segment 5 bases; nucleotides outside the gene matches: 6. The CDR3 region is CASSLQGARTEAFF. In DNA, the CDR3 is TGTGCCAGCTCACTCCAGGGGGCTAGGACTGAAGCTTTCTTT.

J is TRBJ1-3 and V is TRBV29-1; a weak D match, TRBD1 (6 bases). Germline CDR1 reads SQVTM; CDR2 reads ANQGSEA. The CDR3 contains 11 residues. The CDR3 loop is CGGGGGNTIYF. The CDR3 DNA follows: TGCGGGGGCGGCGGAGGAAACACCATATATTTT.

The chain has TRBV12-3 or TRBV12-4 and TRBJ2-1; possibly TRBD1 for D (7 bases). V lost 5 bases and J lost 7, with 9 bases in between. The CDR3 is 12 residues long. CDR3 in DNA: TGTGCCAGCAGTCAGGGGGGAAATGAGCAGTTCTTC. Translated, it gives CASSQGGNEQFF.

CDR3 sequence reads: CASSPGEVAEAFF. Written as DNA, the CDR3 is TGTGCCAGCAGTCCTGGGGAGGTTGCTGAAGCTTTCTTT. J is TRBJ1-1 and V is TRBV28; D is unresolved. Germline V gene sequence: CDR1 MDHEN, CDR2 SYDVKM. CDR3 size: 13 residues. V shed 5 bases and J shed 6 bases, with 13 bases lying between them.

The V and J genes are TRBV15 and TRBJ2-1, with a possible D match to TRBD2 (5 bases). Between the trimmed V and J ends, which lost 5 bases and 0 bases, there was a span of 11 bases. The CDR3 runs 15 residues. Germline assignment: CDR1 LNHNV and CDR2 YYDKDF (reference sequence). The CDR3 nucleotides read TGTGCCACCAGCGCGGGTACTAACTCCTACAATGAGCAGTTCTTC. This gives the protein CATSAGTNSYNEQFF.

This chain links TRBV7-8 with TRBJ2-6; no clear D gene. This CDR3 is built from 15 residues. Germline-derived CDR1 and CDR2 are SGHVS and FQNEAQ. Trimming stripped 5 bases from V and 1 base from J, with 9 bases between. In nucleotides, the CDR3 is TGTGCCAGCAGCCCCGATGTTTCTGGGGCCAACGTCCTGACTTTC. Protein product: CASSPDVSGANVLTF.

This chain joins TRBV3-1 (or the pseudogene TRBV3-2) and TRBJ1-1, with D perhaps matching TRBD1 (5 bases). CDR1 and CDR2 from the germline V gene are LGHDT and YNNKEL (reference sequence). V lost 3 bases to trimming and J lost 5 bases, with 13 bases between them. CDR3 length equals 14 residues. As DNA, the CDR3 is TGTGCCAGCAGCCACCCAGGGTTACCTACTGAAGCTTTCTTT. The encoded protein is CASSHPGLPTEAFF.

The V and J genes are TRBV4-1 and TRBJ1-2; D may be TRBD1 (6 bases). The V end lost 7 bases, the J end lost 0 bases, and 27 bases lay between the germline ends. The germline CDR1 and CDR2 sequences are MGHRA and YSYEKL. The length of the CDR3 is 19 residues. The CDR3 sequence: CASKRTPGGDITANYGYTF. Written as DNA, the CDR3 is TGCGCCAGCAAGCGGACCCCTGGGGGGGACATAACGGCTAACTATGGCTACACCTTC.

The chain joins TRBV7-6 to TRBJ2-3; 7 bases agree with TRBD2. CDR1 SGHVS and CDR2 FNYEAQ come from the germline V gene. This CDR3 spans 17 amino acids. The J segment lost 6 bases and the V segment lost 1 base, leaving 13 bases of the junction unmatched. CDR3 residues: CASSLVAGHSNGDTQYF. The CDR3 DNA is TGTGCCAGCAGCTTAGTAGCGGGCCACTCCAATGGGGATACGCAGTATTTT.

V and J are TRBV7-8 and TRBJ2-3; tentative D call: TRBD2 (6 bases). The CDR3 extends over 16 amino acids. V shed 1 base and J shed 2 bases, with 13 bases lying between them. The germline V gene has CDR1 SGHVS and CDR2 FQNEAQ. The chain's CDR3 is CASSLVPPGVTDTQYF. The CDR3 DNA follows: TGTGCCAGCAGCTTAGTTCCCCCGGGGGTCACAGATACGCAGTATTTT.

This clone showed up just once. The chain carries TRBV11-2 and TRBJ2-1, with 13 bases aligning to TRBD2. CDR1 is SGHAT, CDR2 FQNNGV, per germline. The CDR3 sequence is 19 residues long. Trimming cost V 0 bases and J 1 base; bases outside gene matches: 6. CDR3 sequence (DNA): TGTGCCAGCAGCTTAGAAGTTCGGACTAGCGGGAGTTCCTACAATGAGCAGTTCTTC. Its translation: CASSLEVRTSGSSYNEQFF.

The V and J genes are TRBV5-1 and TRBJ2-1; TRBD2 matches 7 bases. The junction had 9 bases not matched to a gene; V was cut back by 0 bases and J by 15 bases. The CDR3 consists of 13 residues. Germline V gives CDR1 SGHRS, CDR2 YFSETQ. DNA of the CDR3: TGCGCCAGCAGCTTGGTAGAACGGGGGGTTCCGTTCTTC. As protein: CASSLVERGVPFF.

The J gene is TRBJ1-5, the V gene TRBV6-1; possible D gene TRBD1, 6 bases. Trimming cost V 2 bases and J 2 bases, with 22 bases left between them. The CDR3 sequence is 19 residues long. Looked up from germline, CDR1 is MNHNS and CDR2 is SASEGT. CDR3 sequence (DNA): TGTGCCAGCAGTGAACGGGGGCAGGGGAGGTACTGGGGCAATCAGCCCCAGCATTTT. Amino acid sequence: CASSERGQGRYWGNQPQHF.

The chain has TRBV4-2 and TRBJ2-2; D is uncertain. With 5 bases removed from V and 3 bases from J, the gap between germline ends came to 10 bases. CDR1 and CDR2 (germline): LGHNA, YNFKEQ. The CDR3 consists of 14 residues. CDR3 protein: CASSIGQDTGELFF. Written as DNA, the CDR3 is TGTGCCAGCAGCATCGGGCAGGACACCGGGGAGCTGTTTTTT.

The V gene is TRBV2, the J gene TRBJ1-2; maybe TRBD1 (5 bases). The germline CDR1 and CDR2 sequences are SNHLY and FYNNEI. The ends were cut back, 8 bases at V and 7 bases at J, with 17 bases in the middle. The CDR3 has 13 residues. In DNA form, the CDR3 reads TGTGCCAGCGTGGGCCAGGGCGTAGGTGGCTACACCTTC. Encoded protein: CASVGQGVGGYTF.

The chain uses TRBV11-3 and TRBJ1-4, with D possibly being TRBD1 (5 bases). Germline-derived CDR1 and CDR2 are SGHNT and YENEEA. Trimming cost V 5 bases and J 6 bases, with 13 bases left between them. The CDR3 covers 14 residues. CDR3 in amino acids: CASSVPGRDEKLFF. The CDR3 coding sequence is TGTGCCAGCAGCGTACCGGGCAGGGATGAAAAACTGTTTTTT.

J is TRBJ2-3 and V is TRBV10-3; 8 positions agree with TRBD2. V trimming: 6 bases; J trimming: 0 bases; junction bases outside the gene matches: 2. The CDR3 has 14 residues. The germline V gene has CDR1 ENHRY and CDR2 SYGVKD. The CDR3 here is CAISERGSTDTQYF. Here the CDR3 DNA reads TGTGCCATCAGCGAGCGGGGGAGCACAGATACGCAGTATTTT.